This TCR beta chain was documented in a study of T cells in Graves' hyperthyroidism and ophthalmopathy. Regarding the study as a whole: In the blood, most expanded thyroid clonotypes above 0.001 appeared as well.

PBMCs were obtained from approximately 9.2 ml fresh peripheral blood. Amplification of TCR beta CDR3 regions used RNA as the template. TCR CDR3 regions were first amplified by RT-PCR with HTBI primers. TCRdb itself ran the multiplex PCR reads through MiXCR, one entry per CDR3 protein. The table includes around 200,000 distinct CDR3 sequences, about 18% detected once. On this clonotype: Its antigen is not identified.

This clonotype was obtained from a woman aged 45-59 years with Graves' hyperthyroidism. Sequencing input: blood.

This CDR3 reads CASSRTSGGTTDTQYF. For the CDR3, the DNA is TGCGCCAGCAGCAGGACTAGCGGGGGAACCACAGATACGCAGTATTTT. The chain combines TRBV5-1 with TRBJ2-3; 13 bases are shared with TRBD2. This CDR3 region has 16 residues. V was pared by 4 bases and J by 2 bases, with 4 bases of the junction left unmatched. Germline V gene sequence: CDR1 SGHRS, CDR2 YFSETQ.